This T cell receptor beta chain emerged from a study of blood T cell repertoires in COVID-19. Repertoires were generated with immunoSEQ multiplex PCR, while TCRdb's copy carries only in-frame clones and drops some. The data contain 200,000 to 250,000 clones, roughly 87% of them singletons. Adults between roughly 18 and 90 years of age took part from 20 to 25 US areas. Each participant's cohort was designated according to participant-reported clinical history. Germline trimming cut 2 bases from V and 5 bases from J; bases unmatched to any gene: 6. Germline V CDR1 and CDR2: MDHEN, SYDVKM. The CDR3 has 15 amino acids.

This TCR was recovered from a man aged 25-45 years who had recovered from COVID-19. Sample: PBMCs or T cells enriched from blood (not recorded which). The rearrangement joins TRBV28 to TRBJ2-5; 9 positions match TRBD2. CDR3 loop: CASSLAGGPSETQYF. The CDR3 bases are TGTGCCAGCAGTTTAGCGGGGGGGCCTAGCGAGACCCAGTACTTC.